A single T cell receptor beta chain is shown here with its context. Antigen: not known. This sample was taken from a study of CD8 T cells in ankylosing spondylitis. Study-wide points: Blood from ankylosing spondylitis patients appeared to carry a characteristic roughly 8-variant TCR beta motif.

This CDR3 spans 13 amino acids. Between the trimmed V and J ends, which lost 4 bases and 6 bases, there was a span of 11 bases. Germline CDR1 and CDR2: SGHRS and YFSETQ. TCRdb reprocessed the 5' RACE reads via MiXCR and lists one record per CDR3 protein. Among some 400,000 distinct CDR3 sequences listed, about a fifth were seen once. The receptor was derived from a male donor with ankylosing spondylitis. Material: blood, either unsorted or a sorted T cell fraction (not recorded which). The chain links TRBV5-1 to TRBJ2-1; tentative D call: TRBD1 (6 bases). The CDR3 DNA is TGCGCCAGCAGCCTCGGACAGACCAATGAGCAGTTCTTC. Its protein is CASSLGQTNEQFF.